This T cell receptor (beta chain) was sequenced during a study of identical twins. Looked up from germline, CDR1 is MDHEN and CDR2 is SYDVKM. The CDR3 consists of 13 residues. The germline V and J ends were trimmed by 4 bases and 2 bases, with 6 bases remaining between them. From the 5' RACE reads, TCRdb called clonotypes with MiXCR, one entry per CDR3 protein. Here the sample spans 500,000 to 550,000 distinct CDR3 sequences, more than 20% being singletons. The data were also submitted as part of a second study, on yellow fever vaccine responses in identical twins.

This receptor was taken from a woman aged 18-35 years in good health. Sequenced: CD4+ T cells sorted from blood. The genes are TRBV28 and TRBJ1-5; unclear D gene. CDR3 DNA: TGTGCCAGCAGTTCCCTGGGCAATCAGCCCCAGCATTTT. It is translated as CASSSLGNQPQHF.